This T cell receptor beta chain was sequenced in a study of CD8 T cells in ankylosing spondylitis. General study findings and limits: A TCR beta motif made of several highly homologous variants seemed typical of ankylosing spondylitis blood.

Note on this clonotype: Its antigen is unidentified.

The CDR3 is made up of 13 amino acids. CDR1 LGHNA and CDR2 YNFKEQ come from the germline V gene. Trimming stripped 0 bases from V and 8 bases from J, with 9 bases between. TCRdb independently ran MiXCR on the 5' RACE reads; one entry per CDR3 protein. The sample holds 150,000 to 200,000 distinct CDR3 sequences, 10% to 15% seen once. The specimen was blood, either unsorted or a sorted T cell fraction (not recorded which). This chain uses TRBV4-2 with TRBJ2-3; a weak D match, TRBD1 (6 bases). The receptor was isolated from a female donor with ankylosing spondylitis or in good health (not recorded which). As DNA, the CDR3 is TGTGCCAGCAGCCAAGATGTGGGGGCTACGCAGTATTTT. Translation: CASSQDVGATQYF.